This T cell receptor beta chain originates from a study of T-cell memory formation after mild COVID-19 (dated by TCRdb to about 2021). For the wider study: TCR sequence clusters from the two donors were largely donor specific. Two young, previously healthy adult volunteers made up the cohort, one male and one female. In a couple of donors, T-cell clones that expanded and contracted after mild COVID-19 were followed by sequencing TCRalpha and TCRbeta repertoires longitudinally.

Results and caveats for the whole study, not just this receptor: The second-wave clones that peaked on day 37 were not confirmed to be SARS-CoV-2 specific. Contracting CD4+ clones were found mainly in CM and EM memory subsets, while CD8+ clones were enriched in EMRA. Clones that contracted from day 15 to 85 showed balanced CD4/CD8 phenotypes, whereas a second wave of clones that expanded from day 15 to 37 leaned towards CD4+. The study included only a couple of mild cases, and larger cohorts that include severe cases with pre-infection samples were judged to be necessary. The detection of some responding clones in pre-infection memory suggests that pre-existing cross-reactive memory T cells joined the SARS-CoV-2 response.

Sequenced using an Illumina NovaSeq 6000. TCRalpha and TCRbeta cDNA libraries were built by 5'RACE with constant-segment primers, adding sample barcodes and unique molecular identifiers. RNA was extracted from every sample with Trizol reagent. Library amplification was performed in two PCR steps, and a second sample barcode and Illumina TruSeq adapters were introduced in the second step. The libraries were sequenced on an Illumina NovaSeq using 2 x 150 bp paired-end reads. On the authors' methods: Reads were demultiplexed and collapsed into UMI-guided consensus sequences with migec v1.2.7. Using mixcr v2.1.11, the UMI consensuses were aligned to TRA and TRB V and J templates and assembled into clonotypes. A clonotype was counted as expanded or contracted only when both edgeR and NoisET called the clonotype significant, with the noise models trained on biological replicates. For edgeR calls, a false discovery rate-adjusted p below 0.01 and a log2 fold-change threshold of 1 were applied. PCA with hierarchical clustering of max-normalized trajectories of the 1000 most abundant clonotypes was used as exploratory dynamics analysis. The CD4 or CD8 phenotype of responding clones was assigned using the separately sequenced CD4+ and CD8+ repertoires. TCRdb redid the processing of the public reads, applying fastp at Q25 and MiXCR, and retained in-frame beta chains. Each record represents a unique CDR3 protein, reported with the most common genes and DNA among its rows. In this record, the V and J calls reflect TCRdb's handling and not the investigators' own analysis. In this sample the table shows 580,000 or so distinct CDR3 sequences, 15% to 20% of which occur a single time. Clones ranked in the top ten supply less than 10% of the sample.

Ficoll-Paque density gradient centrifugation was the method used to isolate PBMCs. Concerning this clonotype: The clone's antigen remains unknown. Qualities for individual bases were not recorded, and no much larger clone is one base off.

The TCR originated in an adult woman who had mild COVID-19 (a few samples of this study predate the infection). The sample titles of this study are shuffled in the database, so cell type and time point are left out; the donor was told from shared clones. Sequencing used PBMCs or a T cell subset sorted from them (not recorded which).

The CDR3 region: CASSLDLRETQYF. The bases read TGCGCCAGCAGCTTGGATCTGCGGGAGACCCAGTACTTC. The chain couples TRBV5-1 to TRBJ2-5; the D gene remains uncertain. V is cut by 0 bases and J by 5 bases, and the space between the germline ends is 8 bases. The CDR3 goes from the cysteine to the phenylalanine over 13 residues. Solely the CDR3 DNA is kept, with 39 bases framed from the first base. For CDR1 and CDR2, the germline V gene lists SGHRS and YFSETQ.